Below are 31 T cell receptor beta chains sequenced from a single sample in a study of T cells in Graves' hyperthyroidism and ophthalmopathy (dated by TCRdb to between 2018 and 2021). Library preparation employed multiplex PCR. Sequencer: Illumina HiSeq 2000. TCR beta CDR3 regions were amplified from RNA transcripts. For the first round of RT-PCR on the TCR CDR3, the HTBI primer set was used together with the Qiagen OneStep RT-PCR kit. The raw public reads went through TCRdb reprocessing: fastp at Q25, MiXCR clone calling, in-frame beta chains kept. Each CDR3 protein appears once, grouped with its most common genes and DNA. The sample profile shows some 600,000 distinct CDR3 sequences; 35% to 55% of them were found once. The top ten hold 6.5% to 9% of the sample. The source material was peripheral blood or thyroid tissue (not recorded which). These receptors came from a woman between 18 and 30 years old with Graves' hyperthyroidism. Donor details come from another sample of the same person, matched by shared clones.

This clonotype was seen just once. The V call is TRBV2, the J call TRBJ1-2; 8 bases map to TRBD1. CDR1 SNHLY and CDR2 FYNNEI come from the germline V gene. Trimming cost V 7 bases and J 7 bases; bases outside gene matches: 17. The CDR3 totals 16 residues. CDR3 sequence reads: CASTGRGLRVRGGYTF. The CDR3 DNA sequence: TGTGCCAGCACTGGCAGGGGGCTTCGGGTACGGGGTGGCTACACCTTC.

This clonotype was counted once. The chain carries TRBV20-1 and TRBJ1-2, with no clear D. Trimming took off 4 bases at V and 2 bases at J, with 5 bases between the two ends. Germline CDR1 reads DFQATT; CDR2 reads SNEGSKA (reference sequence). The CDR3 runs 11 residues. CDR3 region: CSANENYGYTF. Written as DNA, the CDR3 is TGCAGTGCTAATGAAAACTATGGCTACACCTTC.

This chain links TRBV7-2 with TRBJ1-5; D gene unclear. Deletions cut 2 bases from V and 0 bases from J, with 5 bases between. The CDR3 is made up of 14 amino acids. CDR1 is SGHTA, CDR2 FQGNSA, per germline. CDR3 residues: CASSLLYSNQPQHF. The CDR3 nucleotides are TGTGCCAGCAGCTTATTGTATAGCAATCAGCCCCAGCATTTT.

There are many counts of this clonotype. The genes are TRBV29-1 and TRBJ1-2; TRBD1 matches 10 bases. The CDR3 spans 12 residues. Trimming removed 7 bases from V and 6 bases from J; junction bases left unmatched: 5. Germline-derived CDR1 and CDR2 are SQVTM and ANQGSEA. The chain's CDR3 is CSAAGTGDGYTF. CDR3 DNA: TGCAGCGCAGCCGGGACAGGGGATGGCTACACCTTC.

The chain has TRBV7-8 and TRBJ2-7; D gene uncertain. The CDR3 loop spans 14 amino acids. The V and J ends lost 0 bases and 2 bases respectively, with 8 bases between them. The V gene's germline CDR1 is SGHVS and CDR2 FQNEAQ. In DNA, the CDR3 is TGTGCCAGCAGCTTAGCCAGGTACCCCTACGAGCAGTACTTC. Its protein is CASSLARYPYEQYF.

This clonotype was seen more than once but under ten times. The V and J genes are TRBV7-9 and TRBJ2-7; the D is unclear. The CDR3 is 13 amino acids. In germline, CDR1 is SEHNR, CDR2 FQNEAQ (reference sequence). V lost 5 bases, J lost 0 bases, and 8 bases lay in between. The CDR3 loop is CASSARNSYEQYF. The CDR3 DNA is TGTGCCAGCAGCGCCCGGAACTCCTACGAGCAGTACTTC.

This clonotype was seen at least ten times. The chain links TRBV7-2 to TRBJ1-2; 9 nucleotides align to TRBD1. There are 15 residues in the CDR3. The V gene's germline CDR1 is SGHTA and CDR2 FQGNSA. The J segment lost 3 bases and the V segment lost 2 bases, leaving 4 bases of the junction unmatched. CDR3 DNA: TGTGCCAGCAGCTTAACAGGGGGCGTCGACTATGGCTACACCTTC. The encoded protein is CASSLTGGVDYGYTF.

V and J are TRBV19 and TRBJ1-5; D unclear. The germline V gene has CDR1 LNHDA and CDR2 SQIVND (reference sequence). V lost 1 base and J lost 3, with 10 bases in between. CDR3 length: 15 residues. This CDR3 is CASSIGRNTNQPQHF. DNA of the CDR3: TGTGCCAGTAGTATAGGTCGGAATACCAATCAGCCCCAGCATTTT.

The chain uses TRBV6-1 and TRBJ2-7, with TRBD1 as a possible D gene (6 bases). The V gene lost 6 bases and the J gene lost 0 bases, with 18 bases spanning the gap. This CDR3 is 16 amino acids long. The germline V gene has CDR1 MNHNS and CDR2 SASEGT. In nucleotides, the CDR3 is TGTGCCAGCAGACCCATGGTGGGGGACAACTCCTACGAGCAGTACTTC. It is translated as CASRPMVGDNSYEQYF.

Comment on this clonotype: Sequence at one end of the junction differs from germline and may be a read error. The CDR3: CASSERDDDSNQPQHF. DNA of the CDR3: TGTGCCAGCAGTGAAAGGGACGATGATAGCAATCAGCCCCAGCATTTT. The genes are TRBV10-3 and TRBJ1-5; D possibly corresponds to TRBD1 (5 bases). The CDR3 runs to 16 residues. Germline lookup yields CDR1 ENHRY and CDR2 SYGVKD.

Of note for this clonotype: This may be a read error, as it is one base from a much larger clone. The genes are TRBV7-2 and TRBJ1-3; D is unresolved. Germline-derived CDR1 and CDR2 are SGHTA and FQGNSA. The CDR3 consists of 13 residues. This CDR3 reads CANSLVPGNTIYF. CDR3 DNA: TGTGCCAACAGCTTGGTCCCCGGAAACACCATATATTTT.

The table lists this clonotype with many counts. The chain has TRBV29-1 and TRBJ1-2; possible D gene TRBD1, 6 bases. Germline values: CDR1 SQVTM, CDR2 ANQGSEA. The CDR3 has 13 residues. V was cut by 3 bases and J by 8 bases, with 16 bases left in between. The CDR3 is CSVEQTGLWGYTF. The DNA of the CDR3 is TGCAGCGTTGAGCAAACAGGGCTATGGGGCTACACCTTC.

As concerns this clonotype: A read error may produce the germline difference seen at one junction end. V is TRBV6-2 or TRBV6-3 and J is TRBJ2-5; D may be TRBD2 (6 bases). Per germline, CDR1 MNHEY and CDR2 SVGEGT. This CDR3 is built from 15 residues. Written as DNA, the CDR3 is TGTGCCAGCAGTTACTCTGGCGGGGCCCAAGGGACCCAGTACTTC. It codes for CASSYSGGAQGTQYF.

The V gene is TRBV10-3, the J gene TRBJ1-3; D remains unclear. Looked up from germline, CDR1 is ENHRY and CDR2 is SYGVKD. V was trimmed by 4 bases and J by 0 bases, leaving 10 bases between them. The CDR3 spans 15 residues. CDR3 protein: CAISAPGDSGNTIYF. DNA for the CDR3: TGTGCCATCAGTGCTCCGGGAGACTCTGGAAACACCATATATTTT.

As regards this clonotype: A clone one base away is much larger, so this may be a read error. This chain's CDR3 is CSVGRTGIEAFF. The CDR3 DNA reads as TGCAGCGTTGGACGGACAGGGATCGAAGCTTTCTTT. The rearrangement uses TRBV29-1 and TRBJ1-1; 8 bases align to TRBD1. The germline V gene encodes CDR1 SQVTM and CDR2 ANQGSEA. V lost 4 bases to trimming and J lost 8 bases; unmatched junction nucleotides: 6. This CDR3 contains 12 residues.

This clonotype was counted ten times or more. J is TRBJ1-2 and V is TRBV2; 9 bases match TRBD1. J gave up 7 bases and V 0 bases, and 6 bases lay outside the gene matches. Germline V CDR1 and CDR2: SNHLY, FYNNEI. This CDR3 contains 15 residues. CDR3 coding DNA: TGTGCCAGCAGTGAAGCGACAGGGGGTTCTAGTGGCTACACCTTC. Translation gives CASSEATGGSSGYTF.

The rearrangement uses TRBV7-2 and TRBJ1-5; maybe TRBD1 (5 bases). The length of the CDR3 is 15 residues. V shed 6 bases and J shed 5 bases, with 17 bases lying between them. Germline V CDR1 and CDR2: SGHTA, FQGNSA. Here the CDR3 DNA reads TGTGCCAGCAGTCCCGGACCGGGACTTGATCAGCCCCAGCATTTT. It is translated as CASSPGPGLDQPQHF.

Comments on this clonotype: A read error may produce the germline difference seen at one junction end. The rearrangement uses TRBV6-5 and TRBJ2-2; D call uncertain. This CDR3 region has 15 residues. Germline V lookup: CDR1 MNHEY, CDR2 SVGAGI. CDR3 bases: TGTGCCAGCAGTTACTCTCTAGGGAACTCCGGGGAGCTGTTTTTT. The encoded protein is CASSYSLGNSGELFF.

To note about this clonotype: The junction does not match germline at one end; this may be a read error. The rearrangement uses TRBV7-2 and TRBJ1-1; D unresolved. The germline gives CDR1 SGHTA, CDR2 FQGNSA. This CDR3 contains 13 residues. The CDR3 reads CASNLRANTEAFF. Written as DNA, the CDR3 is TGTGCCAGCAACTTAAGGGCGAACACTGAAGCTTTCTTT. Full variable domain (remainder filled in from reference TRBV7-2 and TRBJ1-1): GAGVSQSPSNKVTEKGKDVELRCDPISGHTALYWYRQSLGQGLEFLIYFQGNSAPDKSGLPSDRFSAERTGGSVSTLTIQRTQQEDSAVYLCASNLRANTEAFFGQGTRLTVV.

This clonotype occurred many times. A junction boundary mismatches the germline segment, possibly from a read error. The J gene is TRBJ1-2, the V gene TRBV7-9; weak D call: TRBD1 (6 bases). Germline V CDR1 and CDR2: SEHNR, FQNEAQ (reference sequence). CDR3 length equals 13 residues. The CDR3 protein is CASSLKGDYGYTF. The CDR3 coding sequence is TGCGCCAGCAGCTTGAAGGGGGACTATGGCTACACCTTC.

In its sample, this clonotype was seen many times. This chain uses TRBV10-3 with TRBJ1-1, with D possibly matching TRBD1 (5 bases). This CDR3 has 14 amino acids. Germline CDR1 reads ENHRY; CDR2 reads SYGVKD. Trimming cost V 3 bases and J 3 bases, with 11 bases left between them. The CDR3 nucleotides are TGTGCCATCAGTGACCCAGGGACGGACACTGAAGCTTTCTTT. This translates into CAISDPGTDTEAFF.

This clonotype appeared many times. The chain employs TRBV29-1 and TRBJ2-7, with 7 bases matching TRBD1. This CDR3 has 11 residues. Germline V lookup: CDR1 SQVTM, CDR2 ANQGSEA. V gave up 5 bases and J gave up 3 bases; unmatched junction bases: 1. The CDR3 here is CSVNRGYEQYF. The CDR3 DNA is TGCAGCGTTAACAGGGGCTACGAGCAGTACTTC.

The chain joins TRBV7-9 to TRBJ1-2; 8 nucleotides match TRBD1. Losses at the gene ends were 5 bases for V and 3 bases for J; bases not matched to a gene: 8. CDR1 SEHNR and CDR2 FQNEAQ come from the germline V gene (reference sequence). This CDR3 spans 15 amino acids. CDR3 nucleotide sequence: TGTGCCAGCAGCCTAAGACAGGGGCGCCACTATGGCTACACCTTC. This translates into CASSLRQGRHYGYTF.

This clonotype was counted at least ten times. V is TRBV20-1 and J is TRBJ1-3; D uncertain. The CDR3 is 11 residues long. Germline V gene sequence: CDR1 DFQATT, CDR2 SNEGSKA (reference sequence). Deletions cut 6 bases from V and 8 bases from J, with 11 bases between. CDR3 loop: CSARSGDTIYF. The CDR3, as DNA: TGCAGTGCCCGGTCCGGGGACACCATATATTTT.

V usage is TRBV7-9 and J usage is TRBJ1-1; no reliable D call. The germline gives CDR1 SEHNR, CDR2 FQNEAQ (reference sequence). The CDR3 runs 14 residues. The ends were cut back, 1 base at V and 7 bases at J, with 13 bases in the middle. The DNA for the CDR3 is TGTGCCAGCAGCTTAGAGGGTGGAGTAAGTGAAGCTTTCTTT. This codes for CASSLEGGVSEAFF.

CDR3 DNA sequence: TGTGCCATCAGGGGGCTGGGTGAAGCTTTCTTT. Translating gives CAIRGLGEAFF. This chain connects TRBV10-3 to TRBJ1-1; tentatively, D is TRBD1 (5 bases). Trimming removed 6 bases at V and 7 bases at J, with 9 bases between. In germline, CDR1 is ENHRY, CDR2 SYGVKD. The CDR3 loop spans 11 amino acids.

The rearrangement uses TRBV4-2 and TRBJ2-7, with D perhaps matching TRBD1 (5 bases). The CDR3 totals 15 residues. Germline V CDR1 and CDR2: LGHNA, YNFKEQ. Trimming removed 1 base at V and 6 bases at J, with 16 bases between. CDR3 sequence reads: CASSQVAGPSPEQYF. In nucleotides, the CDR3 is TGTGCCAGCAGCCAAGTGGCAGGGCCCTCCCCCGAGCAGTACTTC.

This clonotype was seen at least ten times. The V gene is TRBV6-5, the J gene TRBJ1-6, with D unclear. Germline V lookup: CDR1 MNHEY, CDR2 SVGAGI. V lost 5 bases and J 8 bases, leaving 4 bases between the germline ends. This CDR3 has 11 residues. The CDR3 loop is CASSQHSPLHF. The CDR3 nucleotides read TGTGCCAGCAGTCAGCATTCACCCCTCCACTTT.

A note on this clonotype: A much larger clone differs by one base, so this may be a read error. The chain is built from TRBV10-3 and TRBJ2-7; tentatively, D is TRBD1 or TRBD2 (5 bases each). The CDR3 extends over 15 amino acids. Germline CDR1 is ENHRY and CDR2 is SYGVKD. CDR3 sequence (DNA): TGTGCCATCGGTGAGTCTGGGGGAAAAAGCTACGAGCAGTACTTC. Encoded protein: CAIGESGGKSYEQYF.

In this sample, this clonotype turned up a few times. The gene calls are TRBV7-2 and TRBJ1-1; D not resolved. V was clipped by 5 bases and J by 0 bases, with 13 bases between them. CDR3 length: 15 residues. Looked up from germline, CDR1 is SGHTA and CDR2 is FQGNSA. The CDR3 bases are TGTGCCAGCAGCCCTTCTTTGACCTTGAACACTGAAGCTTTCTTT. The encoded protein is CASSPSLTLNTEAFF.

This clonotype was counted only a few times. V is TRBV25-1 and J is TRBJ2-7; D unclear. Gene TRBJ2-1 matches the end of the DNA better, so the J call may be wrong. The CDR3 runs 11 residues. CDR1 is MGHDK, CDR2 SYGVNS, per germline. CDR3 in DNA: TGTGCCAGCAGCCAATACAATGAGCAGTTCTTC. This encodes CASSQYNEQFF.